Included here is one T cell receptor (beta chain) sequence, with context. Antigen specificity is unknown. Trimming pared 10 bases from V and 3 bases from J, leaving 15 bases between. This CDR3 is built from 13 residues. Per the germline V gene, CDR1 is SGHAT and CDR2 is FQNNGV. This entry belongs to a study of cytomegalovirus exposure and HLA in healthy donors. Study-wide results and caveats: Later, an analysis showed that TCR beta chains associated with HLA were more clonally expanded than others that were equally common. Rates of TCR association differed by HLA locus in a later analysis, with DRB1 highest and HLA-C lowest. Within the data, a cluster of highly shared sequence variants was likely a sequencing artifact.

The primer mix had 60 Vbeta and 13 Jbeta primers. The assay was immunoSEQ multiplex PCR, and TCRdb's table has in-frame clones only and misses some. The table lists roughly 160,000 clones, roughly 71% of them singletons. This rearrangement joins TRBV11-2 to TRBJ1-1; D uncertain. Sequenced sample: PBMCs. This TCR was sampled from a girl aged 10-17 years in good health and CMV-seronegative. CDR3: CATRPLLDTEAFF. CDR3 coding DNA: TGTGCCACGCGTCCACTTTTAGACACTGAAGCTTTCTTT.